The clone carrying this TCR beta chain was recorded once. The antigen is undetermined. The data belong to a study of siplizumab effects on memory and regulatory T cells. The protocol was immunoSEQ multiplex PCR, while the TCRdb copy is restricted to in-frame clones and leaves out a portion. There are some 40,000 clones in the sample; roughly 90% occur only once, and 0.25% lies in the top ten. Where a few donor pairs were concerned, the unstimulated naive, memory, effector memory and TEMRA subsets underwent sequencing. This CDR3 contains 14 residues. Per the germline V gene, CDR1 is SGHRS and CDR2 is YFSETQ. V gave up 5 bases and J gave up 5 bases, with 13 bases separating them. Whole-study results and caveats: Researchers could not give a naive or memory phenotype to roughly 75-96% of proliferating CD4+ or CD8+ clones. For siplizumab cultures, the suppressive function of their proliferating Tregs was not confirmed. Siplizumab significantly reduced alloreactive sequences traceable to unstimulated CD4+ memory cells.

The gene calls are TRBV5-1 and TRBJ2-2, with TRBD2 as a possible D gene (5 bases). This TCR derives from a human donor in good health. The sample comprised naive CD4+ T cells sorted from blood. The CDR3 protein is CASRAGWTTGELFF. The CDR3 bases are TGCGCCAGCAGAGCCGGATGGACTACCGGGGAGCTGTTTTTT.